This entry concerns a single T cell receptor beta chain. CDR1 and CDR2 (germline): SGHRS, YFSETQ. V gave up 0 bases and J gave up 12 bases, with 7 bases separating them. The CDR3 runs to 11 residues. This sample was taken from a study of blood T cell repertoires in COVID-19. In the study overall: Some COVID-19 samples were acute and others convalescent; all came from the United States, Italy and Spain. Sources were T cells, B-cell-depleted T cells, or PBMCs; the material itself was cDNA or gDNA.

Original methodology: Estimated nucleated cell counts came from reference gene primer amplification. Measured with immunoSEQ multiplex PCR; TCRdb has only the in-frame clones, and not every one. V, J and clone size are taken as reported in that table, and D and trimming were inferred from the DNA itself. This repertoire shows about 83,000 clones, roughly 87% found once; its top ten account for roughly 5.4%. V gene TRBV5-1 combines with J gene TRBJ2-1; a weak D match, TRBD1 (5 bases). The sequence was collected from a man aged 55 to 69 with acute or convalescent COVID-19. Sequencing was performed on peripheral blood. In nucleotides, the CDR3 is TGCGCCAGCAGCTTGGACAGGAGGCAGTTCTTC. Translating it yields CASSLDRRQFF.